This TCR beta chain was profiled in a study of tissue T cells after allogeneic stem cell transplantation (dated by TCRdb to the early 2020s). Some background on the complete study: When multiple samples of a tissue existed, pathologist review of H&E sections prioritized samples with histologically apparent lymphocytes for sequencing. The study profiled TCR beta repertoires in many tissues obtained from research autopsies of patients with and without GVHD, and also in mouse models of GVHD. The human part of the study was a prospective observational study with no blinding and no randomization. What the study reported, not specific to this receptor: Only a few T cell clones appeared in more than one patient, yet motif-based clustering showed tissue-specific repertoire signatures that were shared between patients. In both patients and mice, only a limited portion of the TCR repertoire detected in tissues was captured by blood and spleen T cells. No blood samples were available for the non-GVHD comparator patients. Within patients, how anatomically similar the tissues were was a key factor in shaping TCR repertoire composition, regardless of disease or transplant status. Sampling depth was acknowledged as a limitation, and the patient cohort was both small and clinically heterogeneous. The study did not establish which tissue TCRs were alloreactive or antigen-specific, and some clones may have been host cells that persisted.

The library came from the immunoSEQ multiplex PCR assay. TCRbeta CDR3 sequencing was performed at survey depth by Adaptive Biotechnologies, and CDR3 sequences, V/J genes, productive frequency and template counts were reported. TCR beta CDR3 regions were amplified from genomic DNA rather than RNA. On the study's bioinformatics: Jensen-Shannon divergence was used to quantify pairwise repertoire overlap between tissues, with a value of 1 meaning complete divergence and a value of 0 meaning identical repertoires. Tissues were clustered by single-linkage agglomerative hierarchical clustering of pairwise JSD values, and the clustering results were displayed as dendrograms. All patient samples were analyzed with GLIPH2 using simulation_depth 1000, kmer_min_depth 3 and cdr3_length_cutoff 8, and only groups containing more than two unique CDR3s were kept. In a standardized tissue-overlap score, Jaccard GLIPH-group overlap across patients was extrapolated to a standard repertoire size of 1000 clones. To look at how diversity was associated with clinical or experimental variables, linear mixed-effect models were used, with tissue treated as a fixed effect and individual treated as a random effect. TCRdb carries this immuneACCESS record with in-frame sequences only. Its versions omit some clonotypes, under half of them owing to an unresolved V gene in the studies checked, with the rest unexplained. The V and J calls and clone size are taken from that table; D and trimming were inferred from the DNA. The sample table shows about 10,000 clones, and 60% are seen once. The top ten clonotypes cover about 10% of the sample.

This clone was recorded once. The specificity of this receptor is unknown. The input lacks base qualities; no much larger clone sits a single base away. The sample's time point label, in plain terms: human tissue collected at research (rapid) autopsy. Three non-HCT comparator patients with other cancers, who had at least five GI tract samples and no known GI disease at death, were retrospectively selected. Autopsy tissues, which were obtained after a median post-mortem interval of around 9 hours, included GI sites from esophagus to rectum, liver, skin and lymphoid organs including spleen. Autopsy specimens were bisected, with one portion flash-frozen in liquid nitrogen and the rest formalin-fixed; GI outer muscle layers were removed. To extract genomic DNA from frozen tissues, either the Mag-Bind Blood & Tissue DNA HDQ 96 Kit on a Chemagic 360 or the DNeasy Blood & Tissue Kit was used. Because of concern about red blood cell contamination, extracted DNA underwent additional purification with the Genomic DNA Clean & Concentrator-25 kit.

The source is a woman aged 18-49 years with breast cancer. The starting material was tissue from the jejunum, obtained at autopsy.

The CDR3 protein sequence reads: CASSSFGGSEKLFF. The sequence in DNA is TGTGCCAGCAGTTCGTTTGGGGGGAGTGAAAAACTGTTTTTT. The chain is assembled from TRBV27 and TRBJ1-4; 5 matching bases give a weak D call of TRBD1. The CDR1 and CDR2 encoded by the germline V gene (reference sequence) are MNHEY and SMNVEV. Trimming removed 4 bases from V and 7 bases from J, leaving 13 bases between the germline ends. The CDR3 runs 14 residues from the cysteine to the phenylalanine. Only CDR3 DNA remains: 42 bases, in frame from the first base. The reference TRBV27 and TRBJ1-4 proteins fill in what lies around the CDR3, so the full variable domain reads EAQVTQNPRYLITVTGKKLTVTCSQNMNHEYMSWYRQDPGLGLRQIYYSMNVEVTDKGDVPEGYKVSRKEKRNFPLILESPSPNQTSLYFCASSSFGGSEKLFFGSGTQLSVL.